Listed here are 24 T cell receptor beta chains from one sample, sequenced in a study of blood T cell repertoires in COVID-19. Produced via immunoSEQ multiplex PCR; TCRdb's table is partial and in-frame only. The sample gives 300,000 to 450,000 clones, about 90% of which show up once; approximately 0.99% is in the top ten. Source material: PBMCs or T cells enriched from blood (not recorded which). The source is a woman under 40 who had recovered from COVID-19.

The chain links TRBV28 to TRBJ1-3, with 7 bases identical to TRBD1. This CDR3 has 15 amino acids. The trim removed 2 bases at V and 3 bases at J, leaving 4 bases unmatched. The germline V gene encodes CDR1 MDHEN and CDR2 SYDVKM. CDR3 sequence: CASSLAAGGGNTIYF. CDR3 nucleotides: TGTGCCAGCAGTTTAGCTGCAGGGGGTGGAAACACCATATATTTT. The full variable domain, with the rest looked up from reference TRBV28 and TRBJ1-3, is DVKVTQSSRYLVKRTGEKVFLECVQDMDHENMFWYRQDPGLGLRLIYFSYDVKMKEKGDIPEGYSVSREKKERFSLILESASTNQTSMYLCASSLAAGGGNTIYFGEGSWLTVV.

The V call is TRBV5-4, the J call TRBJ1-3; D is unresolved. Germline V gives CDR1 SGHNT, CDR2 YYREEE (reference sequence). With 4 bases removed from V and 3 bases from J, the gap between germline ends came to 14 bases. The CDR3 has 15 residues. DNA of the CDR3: TGTGCCAGCAGCCCCTCCGGAGGTAGTGGAAACACCATATATTTT. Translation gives CASSPSGGSGNTIYF.

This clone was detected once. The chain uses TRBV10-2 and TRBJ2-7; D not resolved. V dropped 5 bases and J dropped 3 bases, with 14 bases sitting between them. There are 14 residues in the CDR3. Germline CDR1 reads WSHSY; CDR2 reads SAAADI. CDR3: CASSSRPGDYEQYF. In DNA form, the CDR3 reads TGCGCCAGCAGTAGCCGCCCTGGTGACTACGAGCAGTACTTC.

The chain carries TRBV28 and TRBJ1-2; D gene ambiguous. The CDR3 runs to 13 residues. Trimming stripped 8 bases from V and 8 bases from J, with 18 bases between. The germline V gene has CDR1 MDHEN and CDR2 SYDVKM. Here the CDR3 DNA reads TGTGCCAGCTTCAACCCCCCGGAGGACGGCTACACCTTC. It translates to CASFNPPEDGYTF.

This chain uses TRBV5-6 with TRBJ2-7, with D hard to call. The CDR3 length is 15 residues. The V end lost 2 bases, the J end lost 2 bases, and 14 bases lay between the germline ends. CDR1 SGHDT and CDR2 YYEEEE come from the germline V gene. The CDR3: CASSFRTHQPYEQYF. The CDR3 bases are TGTGCCAGCAGCTTTAGAACCCACCAACCCTACGAGCAGTACTTC. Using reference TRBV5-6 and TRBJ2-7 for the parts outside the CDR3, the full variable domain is DAGVTQSPTHLIKTRGQQVTLRCSPKSGHDTVSWYQQALGQGPQFIFQYYEEEERQRGNFPDRFSGHQFPNYSSELNVNALLLGDSALYLCASSFRTHQPYEQYFGPGTRLTVT.

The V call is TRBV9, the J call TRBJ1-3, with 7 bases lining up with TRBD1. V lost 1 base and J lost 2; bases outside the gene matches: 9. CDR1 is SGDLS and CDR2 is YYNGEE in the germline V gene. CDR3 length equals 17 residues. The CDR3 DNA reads TGTGCCAGCAGCGTAACCTCTTCTACAGGGGCTGGAAACACCATATATTTT. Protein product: CASSVTSSTGAGNTIYF.

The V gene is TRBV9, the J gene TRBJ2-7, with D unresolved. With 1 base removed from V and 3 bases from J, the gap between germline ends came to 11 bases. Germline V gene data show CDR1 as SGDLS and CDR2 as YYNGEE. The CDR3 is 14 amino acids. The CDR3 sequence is CASSVRLGSYEQYF. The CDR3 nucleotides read TGTGCCAGCAGCGTAAGATTGGGCAGCTACGAGCAGTACTTC.

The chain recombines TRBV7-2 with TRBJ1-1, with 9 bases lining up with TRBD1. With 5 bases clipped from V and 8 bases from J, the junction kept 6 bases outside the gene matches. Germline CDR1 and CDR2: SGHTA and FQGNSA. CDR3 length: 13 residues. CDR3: CASSPQQGAEAFF. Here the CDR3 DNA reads TGTGCCAGCAGCCCGCAACAGGGGGCAGAAGCTTTCTTT.

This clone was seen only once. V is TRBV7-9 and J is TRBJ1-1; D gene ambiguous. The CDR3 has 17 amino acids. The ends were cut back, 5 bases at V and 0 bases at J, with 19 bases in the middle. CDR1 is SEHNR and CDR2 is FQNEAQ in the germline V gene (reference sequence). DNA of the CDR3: TGTGCCAGCAGCGGTGGCCCGGGGTTCGGGATGAACACTGAAGCTTTCTTT. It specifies CASSGGPGFGMNTEAFF.

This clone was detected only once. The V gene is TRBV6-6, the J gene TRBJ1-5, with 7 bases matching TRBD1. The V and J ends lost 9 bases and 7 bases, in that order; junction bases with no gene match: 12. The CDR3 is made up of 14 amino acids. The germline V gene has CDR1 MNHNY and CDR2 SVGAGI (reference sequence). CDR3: CASTGQRIGQPQHF. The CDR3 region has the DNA TGTGCCAGTACGGGACAGCGAATCGGGCAGCCCCAGCATTTT.

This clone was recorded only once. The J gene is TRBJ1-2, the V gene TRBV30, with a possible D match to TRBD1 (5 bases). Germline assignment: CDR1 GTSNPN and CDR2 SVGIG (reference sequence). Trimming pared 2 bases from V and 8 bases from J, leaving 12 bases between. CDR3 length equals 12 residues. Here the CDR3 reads CAWSRQSQGYTF. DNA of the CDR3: TGTGCCTGGAGTCGACAGAGTCAAGGCTACACCTTC.

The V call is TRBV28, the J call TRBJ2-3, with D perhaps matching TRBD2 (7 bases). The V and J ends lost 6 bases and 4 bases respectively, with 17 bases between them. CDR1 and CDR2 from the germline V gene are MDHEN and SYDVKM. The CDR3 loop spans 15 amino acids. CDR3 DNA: TGTGCCAGCAGCGTAGGCGGGGGCGGAGCAGATACGCAGTATTTT. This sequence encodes CASSVGGGGADTQYF.

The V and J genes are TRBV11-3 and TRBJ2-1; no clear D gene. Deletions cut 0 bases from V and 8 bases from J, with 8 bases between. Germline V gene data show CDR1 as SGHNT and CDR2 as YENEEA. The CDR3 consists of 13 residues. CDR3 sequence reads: CASSLDRSHEQFF. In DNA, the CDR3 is TGTGCCAGCAGCTTAGATCGGAGTCATGAGCAGTTCTTC.

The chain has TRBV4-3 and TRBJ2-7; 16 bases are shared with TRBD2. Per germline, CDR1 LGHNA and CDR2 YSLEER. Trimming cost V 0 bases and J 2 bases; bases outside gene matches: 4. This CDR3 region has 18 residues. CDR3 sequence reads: CASSQEAGTSGGAYEQYF. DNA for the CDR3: TGCGCCAGCAGCCAAGAGGCCGGGACTAGCGGGGGGGCCTACGAGCAGTACTTC.

Here the CDR3 reads CASSEGGGTIYEQYF. In DNA form, the CDR3 reads TGTGCCAGCAGTGAAGGCGGGGGGACTATTTACGAGCAGTACTTC. The chain employs TRBV2 and TRBJ2-7; 8 nucleotides agree with TRBD2. Trimming removed 1 base from V and 4 bases from J; junction bases left unmatched: 6. Germline lookup yields CDR1 SNHLY and CDR2 FYNNEI. The CDR3 contains 15 residues.

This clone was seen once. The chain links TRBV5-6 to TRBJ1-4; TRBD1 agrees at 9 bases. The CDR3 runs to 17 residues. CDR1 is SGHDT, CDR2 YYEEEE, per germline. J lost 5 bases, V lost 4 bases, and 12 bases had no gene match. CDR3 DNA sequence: TGTGCCAGCAGCCGAGGACAGGGGAGATTATGGAATGAAAAACTGTTTTTT. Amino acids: CASSRGQGRLWNEKLFF.

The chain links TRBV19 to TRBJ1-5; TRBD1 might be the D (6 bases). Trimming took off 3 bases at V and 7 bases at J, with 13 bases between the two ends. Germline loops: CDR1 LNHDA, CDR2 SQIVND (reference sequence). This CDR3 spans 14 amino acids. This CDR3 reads CASSIDYRGQPQHF. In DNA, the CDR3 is TGTGCCAGTAGTATTGATTATAGGGGGCAGCCCCAGCATTTT.

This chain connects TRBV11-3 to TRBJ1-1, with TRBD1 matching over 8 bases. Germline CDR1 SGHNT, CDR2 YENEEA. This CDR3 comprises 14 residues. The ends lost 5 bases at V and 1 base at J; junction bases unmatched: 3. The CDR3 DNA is TGTGCCAGCAGCACAGACAGGGGGAACACTGAAGCTTTCTTT. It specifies CASSTDRGNTEAFF.

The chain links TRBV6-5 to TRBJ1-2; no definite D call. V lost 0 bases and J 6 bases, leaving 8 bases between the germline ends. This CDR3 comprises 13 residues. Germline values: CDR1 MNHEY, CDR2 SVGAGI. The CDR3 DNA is TGTGCCAGCAGTTACTCCGGGTCGCATGGCTACACCTTC. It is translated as CASSYSGSHGYTF.

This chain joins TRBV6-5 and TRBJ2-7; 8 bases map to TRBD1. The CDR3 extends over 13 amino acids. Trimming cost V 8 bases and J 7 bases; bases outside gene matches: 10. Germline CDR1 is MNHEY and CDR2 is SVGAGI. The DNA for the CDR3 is TGTGCCAGCGGGGGCCGGGACAGGATAGAGCAGTACTTC. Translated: CASGGRDRIEQYF.

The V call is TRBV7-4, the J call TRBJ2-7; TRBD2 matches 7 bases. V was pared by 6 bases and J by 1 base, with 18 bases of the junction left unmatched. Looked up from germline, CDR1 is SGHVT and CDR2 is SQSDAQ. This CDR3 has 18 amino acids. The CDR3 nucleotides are TGTGCCAGCAGTTGCCTATCCGTCGAGCGGGAACCTTCCTACGAGCAGTACTTC. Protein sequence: CASSCLSVEREPSYEQYF.

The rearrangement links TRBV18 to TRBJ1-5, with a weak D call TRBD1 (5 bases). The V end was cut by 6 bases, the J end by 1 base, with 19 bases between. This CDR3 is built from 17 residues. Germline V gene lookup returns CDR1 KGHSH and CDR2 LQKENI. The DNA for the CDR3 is TGTGCCAGCTCTCCGGAGGCAGGGACTCTCAGCAATCAGCCCCAGCATTTT. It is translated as CASSPEAGTLSNQPQHF. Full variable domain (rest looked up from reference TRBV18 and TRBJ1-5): NAGVMQNPRHLVRRRGQEARLRCSPMKGHSHVYWYRQLPEEGLKFMVYLQKENIIDESGMPKERFSAEFPKEGPSILRIQQVVRGDSAAYFCASSPEAGTLSNQPQHFGDGTRLSIL.

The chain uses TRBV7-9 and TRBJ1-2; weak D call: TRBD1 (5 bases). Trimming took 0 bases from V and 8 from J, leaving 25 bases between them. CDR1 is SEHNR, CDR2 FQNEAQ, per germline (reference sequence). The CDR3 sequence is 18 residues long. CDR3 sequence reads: CASSLAPPVTPHRGGYTF. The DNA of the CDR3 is TGTGCCAGCAGCTTAGCCCCACCCGTGACACCTCACCGGGGGGGCTACACCTTC.

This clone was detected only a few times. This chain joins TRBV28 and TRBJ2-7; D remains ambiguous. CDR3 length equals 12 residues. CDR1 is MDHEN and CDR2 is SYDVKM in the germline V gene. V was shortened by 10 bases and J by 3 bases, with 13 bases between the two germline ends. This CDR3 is CATTSAIYEQYF. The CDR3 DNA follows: TGTGCCACCACGAGTGCGATCTACGAGCAGTACTTC.